This T cell receptor beta chain was observed in a study of cytotoxic CD8 clonotypes in ibrutinib-treated CLL (dated by TCRdb to the early 2020s). Study-level background: In this cohort, around 15 patients were treatment-naive and roughly ten were relapsed/refractory, while fewer than 18 had unmutated IGHV. Cryopreserved peripheral blood mononuclear cells were collected at three points: before therapy, at response, and at either sustained remission or disease progression. An average of about 250,000 productive templates and 94,082 productive rearrangements was obtained per sample. Response samples were taken after a median of 12 months on treatment, ranging from 6 to 36 months. Partial responses were observed in 24 patients and complete responses in 2; after a median follow-up of roughly 72 months, remission was maintained in approximately 14 patients and progression was observed in roughly twelve. Longitudinal samples were obtainable from about 30% of the roughly 90 participants in the trial. All remission and progressive disease samples were collected while patients were still receiving ibrutinib. Study-wide conclusions, independent of this receptor: Sampling times were not matched between sustained-remission and progressing patients, and lymph node repertoires were not studied. Public clonotypes were found to be uncommon and were observed to contract or remain stable during treatment; the increase in clonality was shown to reflect expansion of private clonotypes at ibrutinib response. An increase in clonality was observed at ibrutinib response, with clonality remaining stable during sustained remission and falling back toward baseline at progression. At baseline, clonality was higher than in age-matched healthy donors and showed a strong correlation with circulating CD8+ T-cell counts.

About this clone: What this receptor recognizes is not known. The sample holds no much larger clone one base away, and base qualities are not on file.

CDR1 SGDLS and CDR2 YYNGEE were looked up in the germline V gene. Trimming accounts for 2 bases at V and 4 bases at J, while the number of junction bases matched to no gene is 4. The CDR3 goes from the cysteine to the phenylalanine over 15 residues. Only the CDR3 region is kept as DNA, spanning 45 bases read in frame from base 1. The sample's time point label, decoded: progressive disease on ibrutinib. For TCR beta library preparation, about 2.2 micrograms of genomic DNA was extracted from cryopreserved PBMCs. Longitudinal blood samples from CLL patients receiving ibrutinib monotherapy were subjected to high-throughput TCR beta sequencing. Patients were enrolled in a phase 2 open-label single-center ibrutinib monotherapy trial. Each clonotype received, on average, around 10x coverage in deep resolution sequencing performed on a MiSeq, where the target depth lay between 1 in 1 million and 1 in 200,000 T cells. The immunoSEQ hsTCRB Kit was used to generate TCR beta libraries. In the original analysis: ImmunoSEQ Data Assistant and ImmunoSEQ Analyzer were used for data analysis, and V, D and J genes were assigned according to IMGT definitions. Clonality was computed as one minus normalized Shannon entropy of productive rearrangement frequencies, ranging from 0 to 1. Only overrepresented clonotypes making up at least 0.05% of the repertoire of each patient were included in the public clonotype analysis. More than ten repertoires from age-matched healthy donors, obtained from immuneACCESS, served as clonality controls. This is the immuneACCESS table as TCRdb keeps it, with only in-frame sequences that have V and J called. A part of the clones is gone; compared with another copy, unresolved V genes explain less than half, and the rest is unexplained. V, J and clone size are those of that table, while D and trimming were read from the DNA. Within this sample are 150,000 or so clones, with more than 70% of them counted one time only. The leading ten clones occupy approximately 3% of the sample.

This material consisted of PBMCs, taken at disease progression, from a patient treated with ibrutinib. The chain is encoded by TRBV9 joined to TRBJ2-3; 10 of the junction bases match TRBD2. This receptor was identified in a human donor with chronic lymphocytic leukemia. The CDR3 here reads CASSVSGGPADTQYF. The nucleotide sequence reads TGTGCCAGCAGCGTTAGCGGGGGGCCCGCAGATACGCAGTATTTT. Where the CDR3 stops, the reference TRBV9 and TRBJ2-3 genes take over; the full variable domain is DSGVTQTPKHLITATGQRVTLRCSPRSGDLSVYWYQQSLDQGLQFLIQYYNGEERAKGNILERFSAQQFPDLHSELNLSSLELGDSALYFCASSVSGGPADTQYFGPGTRLTVL.